Here is one TCR beta chain with its context. The CDR3 contains 16 residues. The germline gives CDR1 GTSNPN, CDR2 SVGIG (reference sequence). V lost 5 bases to trimming and J lost 4 bases, with 20 bases between them. These data come from a study of blood T cell repertoires in COVID-19. Study-wide background: The origin of the acute and convalescent COVID-19 samples was the United States, Italy and Spain.

Authors' data handling: Amplification from reference gene primers served as the basis for estimated nucleated cell counts. The method was immunoSEQ multiplex PCR; TCRdb's version includes in-frame clones alone and lacks a portion of them. The D gene and trimming were derived from the DNA, and the V and J assignments and clone size from that table. The sample records tens of thousands of clones, roughly nine tenths being singletons. Seattle patients were enrolled while actively infected and followed longitudinally. The TCR sequence derives from a woman aged 55-75 years with COVID-19, enrolled during active disease. Specimen: peripheral blood. The chain employs TRBV30 and TRBJ2-2, with unresolved D. The CDR3 region is CAWGGTVGSGTGELFF. CDR3 nucleotides: TGTGCCTGGGGTGGAACAGTTGGATCTGGCACCGGGGAGCTGTTTTTT.